This paragraph covers one TCR beta chain sequence. Its target antigen remains unknown. No base quality information exists; no much larger clone differs at one position. Germline trimming amounts to 1 base on V and 7 bases on J, with 11 as the count of junction bases outside the gene matches. CDR1 is given as SGHVS and CDR2 as FQNEAQ, both from the germline V gene. The CDR3 runs 17 residues from the cysteine to the phenylalanine. Solely the CDR3 DNA is kept, with 51 bases framed from the first base. The sample is drawn from a study of shared clonotypes between healthy human individuals (TCRdb year 2020). Background for the entire study: Two women and a few men aged 18 to 49 years were included in the cohort. Blood TCR repertoires of 5 or 6 healthy adults were deeply sequenced to estimate repertoire size and the extent of clonotype sharing between individuals. Each donor's leukapheresis produced roughly between roughly 0.85 and 10 billion PBMCs. Per donor, three plates each were used for CD4 naive and CD4 memory, two for CD8 naive, and one for CD8 memory. To increase sequencing depth and limit assay-specific biases, TCR repertoire library preparation and sequencing were carried out by different laboratories using diverse techniques.

What the research found in general, with its limitations: The small number of donors limited the genetic and exposure-history diversity represented. Sampling was restricted to blood, and TCR repertoires in tissues likely differ from the TCR repertoires found in blood. Compared with non-shared clonotypes, the clonotypes found in all four sorted-subset donors had higher generation probabilities. Even with the large sequencing depth, rarefaction of the sorted-subset datasets indicated that sequencing was incomplete. Based on pairwise subsampling, the degree of clonotype sharing among donors was expected to be affected by sequencing depth. Estimated clonotype richness was generally larger for naive than for memory subsets. Roughly 5% of naive CD4, 3% to 3.5% of naive CD8, 2.3% of memory CD4, and 0.4% of memory CD8 clonotypes were shared across a few donors.

The donors were healthy, HIV-negative adults who had no recently reported acute infections or vaccinations. Every donor was a Caucasian adult residing in Nashville, Tennessee, USA. CD4+ T cells were enriched through magnetic negative selection, after which naive cells were positively selected on CD45RA and the remaining negative fraction served as the memory subset. After blood collection by leukapheresis, PBMCs were isolated using Ficoll-Histopaque density gradient centrifugation and then cryopreserved in the vapor phase of liquid nitrogen. Analytical flow cytometry was used to check the purity and quantity of each magnetically sorted T cell population. Genomic DNA was isolated from every sorted fraction and measured by UV absorbance on a Nanodrop 2000c. Using the deep immunoSEQ assay, TCR CDR3 regions were amplified from genomic DNA by multiplex PCR. For each cell subset, the extracted genomic DNA was distributed evenly across all wells of several immunoSEQ 96-well plates, and each plate served as one replicate. Each replicate PCR for sorted subsets received about 210 ng genomic DNA, equal to 28,000 or so T cell genomes. Purified libraries were quantified with a Qubit 3.0 fluorometer, sized on a Bioanalyzer 2100, and re-quantified with the KAPA Library Quantification kit. Each immunoSEQ 96-well plate was sequenced on its own single-read 150-cycle Illumina NextSeq 550 flow cell. Regarding the original processing steps: The immunoSEQ output contained only junctional sequences without quality scores, so filtering could not match that applied to full-length reads. To assign V/J genes and CDR3, sequences were annotated using PyIR, a Python wrapper for IgBLAST v1.9, with IMGT germline references. Reads were filtered out if the reads had weak V/J assignments (E-value above 1e-6), no CDR3, stop codons, out-of-frame junctions, or ambiguous translated residues. V3J clonotypes were defined by identical inferred V gene, J gene, and CDR3 amino acid sequence. Percentage overlap between repertoires was calculated by dividing the number of shared unique clonotypes by the size of the smaller repertoire. RTK rarefaction, the Chao1 estimator, and Recon v2.1 estimates of unobserved clonotypes were used to assess repertoire richness. Generation probabilities were computed with OLGA for all TCRbeta clonotypes obtained by the gDNA method from four donors. The source is immuneACCESS, and TCRdb retained only in-frame sequences with V and J called. Part of the clones is not carried over; for the studies checked, unresolved V genes explain less than half of this, and the remainder is unexplained. Clone size and V and J calls were adopted from that table, with D and trimming inferred from the DNA. The sample table records roughly 2.5 million clones; roughly 92% of these occur just once. 0.11% to 0.15% of the sample belongs to the ten largest clones.

Here the chain combines TRBV7-8 and TRBJ2-1, with 9 bases in between that match TRBD2. The clonotype comes from a young man in good health. What was sequenced was naive CD4+ T cells sorted from blood. In the paper's terms, the cell subset or site label means: CD45RA+ positively selected. CDR3 sequence: CASSLVAGGPFGNEQFF. The nucleotide sequence reads TGTGCCAGCAGCTTAGTTGCGGGAGGGCCTTTCGGAAATGAGCAGTTCTTC.